This paragraph covers one T cell receptor (beta chain) sequence. Authors' processing steps: Reference gene primer amplification gave nucleated cell count estimates. Data came from immunoSEQ multiplex PCR; TCRdb stores just in-frame clones and leaves some out. That table is the source of V, J and clone size, and D and trimming were worked out from the DNA. The sample consists of about 86,000 clones, around 86% of them appearing once. The data belong to a study of blood T cell repertoires in COVID-19. The overall study: PBMCs, B-cell-depleted T cells, or T cells were the source of the cDNA or gDNA that made up the material.

The CDR3 extends over 15 amino acids. The V end was cut by 3 bases, the J end by 4 bases, with 14 bases between. Germline V CDR1 and CDR2: SEHNR, FQNEAQ (reference sequence). This chain connects TRBV7-9 to TRBJ2-3; the D gene is possibly TRBD2 (5 bases). Sequenced material: peripheral blood. This TCR was recovered from a human donor in a cohort sampled during active COVID-19. CDR3: CASSFSGGRADTQYF. CDR3 coding DNA: TGTGCCAGCAGCTTCTCAGGAGGACGCGCAGATACGCAGTATTTT.